These T cell receptor beta chains were read from a single sample in a study of T cells after yellow fever vaccination. TCRdb recomputed calls from the 5' RACE reads with MiXCR, one row per CDR3 protein. The table includes 170,000 or so distinct CDR3 sequences, 6.2% detected once. The sequenced sample was CD4+ T cells sorted from PBMCs, obtained on the day of the first yellow fever vaccination. These TCRs come from a man aged 18-30 years who received the YFV17D yellow fever vaccine. Both conserved end residues are part of each CDR3. A D gene is named only where the DNA matches it firmly. Clone size appears in some rows only: once, few, many, or a class for an expanded clone.

clone size	V gene	D gene	J gene	CDR3 protein	CDR3 DNA
many	TRBV7-6	TRBD2	TRBJ2-2	CASSLPLAGGPSNTGELFF	TGTGCCAGCAGCTTACCTTTAGCGGGGGGGCCTTCGAACACCGGGGAGCTGTTTTTT
NA	TRBV24-1	TRBD2	TRBJ2-1	CATSDRVAGGFDEQFF	TGTGCCACCAGTGATAGGGTAGCGGGGGGCTTCGATGAGCAGTTCTTC
NA	TRBV10-2	NA	TRBJ2-7	CASSAGPLYEQYF	TGCGCCAGCAGTGCTGGACCTCTCTACGAGCAGTACTTC
many	TRBV20-1	NA	TRBJ2-5	CSANPPGQETQYF	TGCAGTGCCAACCCCCCGGGACAAGAGACCCAGTACTTC
many	TRBV7-9	NA	TRBJ1-4	CASSRGHIEKLFF	TGTGCCAGCAGCCGGGGACACATTGAAAAACTGTTTTTT
many	TRBV6-5	TRBD1	TRBJ1-3	CASRTGAGNTIYF	TGTGCCAGCAGAACAGGGGCGGGAAACACCATATATTTT
NA	TRBV25-1	TRBD1	TRBJ1-6	CASSHRDRGSSPLHF	TGTGCCAGCAGTCACCGGGACAGGGGTTCTTCACCCCTCCACTTT
NA	TRBV5-1	TRBD2	TRBJ2-7	CASSKREGGDEQYF	TGCGCCAGCAGTAAGCGGGAGGGAGGTGACGAGCAGTACTTC
few	TRBV7-2	TRBD2	TRBJ2-7	CASSFSSAGGYEQYF	TGTGCCAGCAGCTTTTCATCTGCGGGGGGATACGAGCAGTACTTC
few	TRBV5-5	TRBD1	TRBJ1-1	CASSLEGQGLTEAFF	TGTGCCAGCAGCTTGGAGGGACAGGGTTTGACTGAAGCTTTCTTT
NA	TRBV20-1	TRBD2	TRBJ2-3	CSARVAGEPIGTQYF	TGCAGTGCTAGAGTAGCGGGGGAGCCTATCGGTACGCAGTATTTT
many	TRBV7-2	TRBD2	TRBJ2-3	CASSPGGGSDTQYF	TGTGCCAGCAGCCCTGGGGGGGGGTCAGATACGCAGTATTTT
many	TRBV25-1	TRBD2	TRBJ2-1	CASSELLRGSSYNEQFF	TGTGCCAGCAGTGAATTGTTGCGGGGGAGCTCCTACAATGAGCAGTTCTTC
few	TRBV4-2	TRBD1	TRBJ1-2	CASSRPGTGIHHYGYTF	TGTGCCAGCAGTCGTCCCGGGACAGGGATTCATCACTATGGCTACACCTTC
NA	TRBV5-4	NA	TRBJ2-1	CASSLEQGYFNEQFF	TGTGCCAGCAGCTTAGAGCAGGGATACTTTAATGAGCAGTTCTTC
few	TRBV4-2	NA	TRBJ2-7	CASSQGSEYEQYF	TGTGCCAGCAGCCAGGGTTCGGAGTACGAGCAGTACTTC
many	TRBV5-6	NA	TRBJ1-3	CASRTLTAGNTIYF	TGTGCCAGCAGAACCCTTACCGCCGGAAACACCATATATTTT
many	TRBV7-7	NA	TRBJ2-1	CASSYGPVGGEQFF	TGTGCTAGCAGCTACGGACCCGTTGGGGGTGAGCAGTTCTTC
few	TRBV6-5	TRBD2	TRBJ2-1	CASRTTGLGLDEQFF	TGTGCCAGCAGAACCACGGGACTAGGTCTAGATGAGCAGTTCTTC
many	TRBV5-1	NA	TRBJ2-2	CASSLTERRDTGELFF	TGCGCCAGCAGCTTAACAGAACGTAGGGACACCGGGGAGCTGTTTTTT
many	TRBV10-3	NA	TRBJ1-1	CASRALNTEAFF	TGTGCCTCGAGGGCGCTTAACACTGAAGCTTTCTTT
few	TRBV20-1	TRBD1	TRBJ2-5	CSATPRQGQETQYF	TGCAGTGCTACTCCTCGACAGGGTCAAGAGACCCAGTACTTC
few	TRBV20-1	NA	TRBJ1-1	CSANRGWGLNTEAFF	TGCAGTGCAAACCGAGGCTGGGGGCTGAACACTGAAGCTTTCTTT
few	TRBV7-2	NA	TRBJ2-7	CASSSSGFQFSYEQYF	TGTGCCAGCAGCTCCTCAGGGTTCCAATTCTCCTACGAGCAGTACTTC
NA	TRBV18	NA	TRBJ2-1	CASSRSRGGSYNEQFF	TGTGCCAGCTCTCGCTCCAGAGGGGGCTCCTACAATGAGCAGTTCTTC
many	TRBV7-3	NA	TRBJ1-6	CASSPFAGTNSPLHF	TGTGCCAGCAGCCCCTTTGCAGGGACTAATTCACCCCTCCACTTT
NA	TRBV5-1	NA	TRBJ1-1	CASSFMNMNTEAFF	TGCGCCAGCAGCTTTATGAACATGAACACTGAAGCTTTCTTT
many	TRBV11-3	NA	TRBJ2-5	CASSLGGVGETQYF	TGTGCCAGCAGCTTAGGGGGGGTGGGGGAGACCCAGTACTTC
few	TRBV18	TRBD2	TRBJ2-5	CASSLGLAIETQYF	TGTGCCAGCTCCCTCGGACTAGCGATAGAGACCCAGTACTTC
many	TRBV7-2	TRBD2	TRBJ2-5	CASSTSGETQYF	TGTGCCAGCTCGACTAGCGGGGAGACCCAGTACTTC
NA	TRBV7-2	TRBD2	TRBJ2-5	CASSPERLAGQETQYF	TGTGCCAGCAGCCCCGAGAGGCTAGCGGGGCAAGAGACCCAGTACTTC
many	TRBV5-1	NA	TRBJ2-1	CASSFPAEGSEQFF	TGCGCCAGCAGCTTTCCGGCGGAGGGGAGTGAGCAGTTCTTC
many	TRBV7-2	NA	TRBJ2-2	CASSQYQTNTGELFF	TGTGCCAGCAGCCAGTACCAAACGAACACCGGGGAGCTGTTTTTT
NA	TRBV24-1	TRBD2	TRBJ2-5	CATSEGGLETQYF	TGTGCCACCAGTGAGGGGGGGTTGGAGACCCAGTACTTC
few	TRBV14	TRBD1	TRBJ1-1	CASSHGTGEAFF	TGTGCCAGCAGCCACGGGACAGGGGAAGCTTTCTTT
NA	TRBV7-7	TRBD1	TRBJ2-3	CASSWGQGEIDTQYF	TGTGCCAGCAGCTGGGGACAGGGGGAGATAGATACGCAGTATTTT
NA	TRBV24-1	NA	TRBJ1-5	CATSDLGQHSNQPQHF	TGTGCCACCAGTGACCTCGGACAGCATAGCAATCAGCCCCAGCATTTT
NA	TRBV6-5	TRBD1	TRBJ2-5	CASGRGRETQYF	TGTGCCAGCGGTAGGGGGCGGGAGACCCAGTACTTC
many	TRBV7-2	NA	TRBJ2-2	CASSLWNRQTGELFF	TGTGCCAGCAGCTTATGGAACAGGCAGACCGGGGAGCTGTTTTTT
few	TRBV5-1	TRBD2	TRBJ2-3	CASRARGELTDTQYF	TGCGCCAGCAGGGCGCGGGGGGAGCTCACAGATACGCAGTATTTT
many	TRBV7-2	NA	TRBJ2-3	CASSLGLFPLTDTQYF	TGTGCCAGCAGCTTAGGCCTCTTCCCCCTCACAGATACGCAGTATTTT
many	TRBV28	NA	TRBJ1-1	CASSVVMNTEAFF	TGTGCCAGCAGTGTCGTTATGAACACTGAAGCTTTCTTT
NA	TRBV7-3	TRBD2	TRBJ2-3	CASSISGGHLTSTDTQYF	TGTGCCAGCAGCATCAGCGGGGGGCACCTAACTAGCACAGATACGCAGTATTTT
NA	TRBV7-2	NA	TRBJ2-2	CASSPRSYTGELFF	TGTGCCAGCAGCCCCCGGAGTTACACCGGGGAGCTGTTTTTT
many	TRBV15	NA	TRBJ1-4	CATSKRHATNEKLFF	TGTGCCACCAGCAAGAGGCATGCAACTAATGAAAAACTGTTTTTT
many	TRBV7-6	TRBD2	TRBJ2-5	CASSSHGGGLETQYF	TGTGCCAGCAGCTCACACGGCGGGGGGTTGGAGACCCAGTACTTC
many	TRBV28	NA	TRBJ1-5	CASSYYSNQPQHF	TGTGCCAGCAGTTACTATAGCAATCAGCCCCAGCATTTT
NA	TRBV3-1	TRBD1	TRBJ2-5	CASSLQTGGRETQYF	TGTGCCTCCAGCCTCCAGACAGGGGGCCGGGAGACCCAGTACTTC
many	TRBV12-3/TRBV12-4	NA	TRBJ2-2	CASSLIAGSGELFF	TGTGCCAGCAGTTTAATTGCGGGGTCCGGGGAGCTGTTTTTT
many	TRBV11-2	NA	TRBJ2-1	CASSLGDFTSGQFF	TGTGCCAGCAGCTTAGGAGACTTCACCTCCGGGCAGTTCTTC
few	TRBV19	NA	TRBJ2-5	CASSRALAQETQYF	TGTGCCAGTAGTAGGGCCCTGGCCCAAGAGACCCAGTACTTC
few	TRBV5-5	TRBD2	TRBJ2-1	CASRWWLAGNNEQFF	TGTGCCAGCAGATGGTGGCTAGCGGGGAACAATGAGCAGTTCTTC
many	TRBV7-2	NA	TRBJ2-5	CASSLGPLQETQYF	TGTGCCAGCAGCTTAGGACCGCTGCAAGAGACCCAGTACTTC
many	TRBV29-1	NA	TRBJ2-1	CSSRTVFNEQFF	TGCAGCTCTCGGACCGTTTTCAATGAGCAGTTCTTC
many	TRBV10-3	NA	TRBJ2-7	CAISDNVLLW	TGTGCCATCAGTGATAACGTCCTTCTTTGG
many	TRBV5-1	TRBD1	TRBJ1-2	CASSFRQGEGYTF	TGCGCCAGCAGCTTCCGACAGGGTGAAGGCTACACCTTC
many	TRBV5-1	NA	TRBJ2-5	CASSFGGEETQYF	TGCGCCAGCAGCTTCGGGGGAGAGGAGACCCAGTACTTC